Presented here are 14 T cell receptor beta chains from one specimen sequenced in a study of T cells in Graves' hyperthyroidism and ophthalmopathy. TCR beta CDR3 regions were amplified from RNA transcripts. With the HTBI primer set, the TCR CDR3 went through a first round of RT-PCR. TCRdb fed the multiplex PCR reads into MiXCR, producing one record per CDR3 protein. The sample lists about 420,000 distinct CDR3 sequences; about 15% were seen once. The sequencing sample was made of blood. These receptors came from a woman aged 18-30 years with Graves' hyperthyroidism.

This clonotype was counted many times. The rearrangement joins TRBV5-1 to TRBJ2-2; TRBD1 or TRBD2 may be the D gene (5 bases each). The germline V gene has CDR1 SGHRS and CDR2 YFSETQ. This CDR3 has 15 residues. V lost 0 bases and J 1 base, leaving 7 bases between the germline ends. CDR3 residues: CASSLGDLNTGELFF. The CDR3 DNA reads TGCGCCAGCAGCTTGGGGGACCTGAACACCGGGGAGCTGTTTTTT. Supplemented by reference TRBV5-1 and TRBJ2-2, the full variable domain reads KAGVTQTPRYLIKTRGQQVTLSCSPISGHRSVSWYQQTPGQGLQFLFEYFSETQRNKGNFPGRFSGRQFSNSRSEMNVSTLELGDSALYLCASSLGDLNTGELFFGEGSRLTVL.

This clonotype was counted at least ten times. The gene calls are TRBV7-2 and TRBJ2-7; 8 bases are shared with TRBD2. The CDR3 length is 15 residues. The germline V gene has CDR1 SGHTA and CDR2 FQGNSA. With V trimmed by 2 bases and J by 2 bases, 5 bases remained unmatched. In DNA, the CDR3 is TGTGCCAGCAGCTTAAGTACGGGAGGGCCCTACGAGCAGTACTTC. Its protein is CASSLSTGGPYEQYF.

The gene calls are TRBV13 and TRBJ2-7; D possibly corresponds to TRBD2 (6 bases). CDR1 and CDR2 from the germline V gene are PRHDT and FYEKMQ (reference sequence). V lost 0 bases to trimming and J lost 3 bases, with 9 bases between them. The CDR3 is 14 amino acids. As DNA, the CDR3 is TGTGCCAGCAGCTTAGGCCTAGCGATCTACGAGCAGTACTTC. Amino acids: CASSLGLAIYEQYF.

V gene TRBV25-1 combines with J gene TRBJ1-2; no reliable D call. Looked up from germline, CDR1 is MGHDK and CDR2 is SYGVNS. Deletions cut 4 bases from V and 2 bases from J, with 17 bases between. The CDR3 spans 16 residues. CDR3 DNA: TGTGCCAGCAGTGGAAATAATCCCACGGGGAACTATGGCTACACCTTC. The encoded protein is CASSGNNPTGNYGYTF.

In its sample, this clonotype was seen many times. V and J are TRBV4-1 and TRBJ2-7, with a weak D call TRBD2 (6 bases). Trimming shortened V by 1 base and J by 0 bases, and 19 bases separated the two germline ends. Germline CDR1 reads MGHRA; CDR2 reads YSYEKL. The CDR3 is 18 amino acids. CDR3 residues: CASSQVLIRTNVSYEQYF. In DNA form, the CDR3 reads TGCGCCAGCAGCCAAGTGCTGATTAGGACTAACGTCTCCTACGAGCAGTACTTC.

The chain has TRBV7-9 and TRBJ1-3; a weak D match, TRBD1 (6 bases). V gave up 5 bases and J gave up 5 bases, with 7 bases separating them. There are 12 residues in the CDR3. Germline CDR1 SEHNR, CDR2 FQNEAQ (reference sequence). CDR3 in DNA: TGTGCCAGCAGCACAGGGAGAAACACCATATATTTT. This gives the protein CASSTGRNTIYF.

This clonotype was counted at least ten times. CDR3 DNA sequence: TGTGCCAGCTCACCACCGGACACTTCGAAATTGAACACTGAAGCTTTCTTT. Protein product: CASSPPDTSKLNTEAFF. The rearrangement uses TRBV18 and TRBJ1-1, with D possibly being TRBD1 (5 bases). The germline gives CDR1 KGHSH, CDR2 LQKENI. Trimming shortened V by 0 bases and J by 0 bases, and 14 bases separated the two germline ends. The CDR3 extends over 17 amino acids.

This clonotype was counted at least ten times. V is TRBV20-1 and J is TRBJ1-1, with D unclear. In germline, CDR1 is DFQATT, CDR2 SNEGSKA (reference sequence). The length of the CDR3 is 11 residues. For the CDR3, the DNA is TGCAGGGCCGACAAAACCTTCGAAGCTTTCTTT. This codes for CRADKTFEAFF.

A few counts support this clonotype. The V and J genes are TRBV7-6 and TRBJ2-2; D not certain. With 3 bases removed from V and 0 bases from J, the gap between germline ends came to 5 bases. CDR1 SGHVS and CDR2 FNYEAQ come from the germline V gene. CDR3 length equals 14 residues. The CDR3 nucleotides are TGTGCCAGCAGCTTCGCTACGAACACCGGGGAGCTGTTTTTT. This encodes CASSFATNTGELFF. Full variable domain (missing parts from reference TRBV7-6 and TRBJ2-2): GAGVSQSPRYKVTKRGQDVALRCDPISGHVSLYWYRQALGQGPEFLTYFNYEAQQDKSGLPNDRFSAERPEGSISTLTIQRTEQRDSAMYRCASSFATNTGELFFGEGSRLTVL.

The chain links TRBV11-2 to TRBJ2-1, with 8 bases identical to TRBD1. The CDR3 covers 14 residues. Per the germline V gene, CDR1 is SGHAT and CDR2 is FQNNGV. The junction had 10 bases not matched to a gene; V was cut back by 5 bases and J by 10 bases. CDR3 coding DNA: TGTGCCAGCAGCCGGCCCAGGGGGCTTGACGAGCAGTTCTTC. This codes for CASSRPRGLDEQFF.

The CDR3 loop reads CATRPWTANTGELFF. DNA for the CDR3: TGTGCCACGCGGCCCTGGACAGCAAACACCGGGGAGCTGTTTTTT. V and J are TRBV6-8 and TRBJ2-2, with a tentative D call TRBD1 (6 bases). CDR1 is MNHGY, CDR2 SAAAGT, per germline. CDR3 length equals 15 residues. Trimming cost V 10 bases and J 2 bases, with 17 bases left between them.

In this sample, this clonotype turned up many times. This chain joins TRBV6-1 and TRBJ2-4, with unresolved D. V was cut by 4 bases and J by 3 bases, with 10 bases left in between. The CDR3 runs to 14 residues. The germline V gene encodes CDR1 MNHNS and CDR2 SASEGT. CDR3 in DNA: TGTGCCAGCAGTGTGGAGTTGGGCAAAAACATTCAGTACTTC. As protein: CASSVELGKNIQYF.

Points on this clonotype: This sequence may be a read error, since a much larger clone differs from it by one base. The V gene is TRBV7-2, the J gene TRBJ2-5; D might be TRBD2 (7 bases). Per germline, CDR1 SGHTA and CDR2 FQGNSA. This CDR3 is 16 amino acids long. V was cut by 2 bases and J by 2 bases, with 15 bases left in between. The CDR3 region is CASSLREGRGQETQYF. The CDR3 bases are TGTGCCAGCAGCTTAAGGGAGGGGAGGGGGCAAGAGACCCAGTACTTC.

This clonotype was detected a few times. The rearrangement links TRBV12-3 or TRBV12-4 to TRBJ2-7; D is perhaps TRBD1 or TRBD2 (5 bases each). This CDR3 contains 15 residues. With 3 bases removed from V and 4 bases from J, the gap between germline ends came to 16 bases. CDR3 coding DNA: TGTGCCAGCAGTTTCGGGACCCGGGGCGGATACGAGCAGTACTTC. Translation: CASSFGTRGGYEQYF.